The 27 T cell receptor beta chains given below trace back to one sample, sequenced in a study of shared clonotypes between healthy human individuals. Sequenced by immunoSEQ multiplex PCR; TCRdb stores in-frame clones only, minus some. The sample carries 550,000 to 850,000 clones, roughly 70% recorded once. Sequenced input: memory CD4+ T cells sorted from blood. As to subset: CD45RA-negative fraction. All receptors derive from a woman aged 25 to 39 in good health.

The rearrangement links TRBV7-3 to TRBJ1-1; possible D gene TRBD1, 6 bases. Germline CDR1 and CDR2: SGHTA and FQGTGA. Trimming removed 5 bases at V and 4 bases at J, with 11 bases between. This CDR3 has 13 amino acids. CDR3 in amino acids: CASSQGLGTEAFF. The CDR3 region has the DNA TGTGCCAGCAGCCAGGGGTTAGGCACTGAAGCTTTCTTT.

V is TRBV4-1 and J is TRBJ2-4, with 12 bases that match TRBD2. The CDR3 sequence is 17 residues long. Germline CDR1 reads MGHRA; CDR2 reads YSYEKL. Losses at the gene ends were 1 base for V and 9 bases for J; bases not matched to a gene: 10. The CDR3 coding sequence is TGCGCCAGCAGCCAAGGGTACCCTAGCGGGAGGGTGGGCATTCAGTACTTC. It encodes CASSQGYPSGRVGIQYF.

The rearrangement links TRBV5-4 to TRBJ1-1; D remains unclear. V gave up 7 bases and J gave up 1 base, with 11 bases separating them. Germline V gene lookup returns CDR1 SGHNT and CDR2 YYREEE (reference sequence). CDR3 length equals 13 residues. CDR3 in DNA: TGTGCCAGCCAAATGACCAAGAACACTGAAGCTTTCTTT. Amino acids: CASQMTKNTEAFF.

The genes are TRBV7-9 and TRBJ2-7, with D uncertain. This CDR3 is 12 amino acids long. V lost 5 bases to trimming and J lost 8 bases, with 13 bases between them. Germline-derived CDR1 and CDR2 are SEHNR and FQNEAQ (reference sequence). This chain's CDR3 is CASSQDPLQQYF. The CDR3 nucleotides are TGTGCCAGCAGCCAAGACCCCCTCCAGCAGTACTTC.

This clone was seen a handful of times. This chain connects TRBV21-1 to TRBJ2-7. TRBV21-1 is assigned pseudogene status. The CDR3 covers 17 residues. The DNA of the CDR3 is TGTGCCAGCGGGTACCTAGGGGGGTATCGCAGCTCCTACGAGCAGTACTTC. Its translation: CASGYLGGYRSSYEQYF.

The chain joins TRBV28 to TRBJ2-1, with D perhaps matching TRBD2 (6 bases). Germline V lookup: CDR1 MDHEN, CDR2 SYDVKM. The CDR3 has 13 residues. V was clipped by 5 bases and J by 4 bases, with 9 bases between them. The CDR3: CASSRTIYNEQFF. CDR3 nucleotides: TGTGCCAGCAGTCGGACTATTTACAATGAGCAGTTCTTC.

The chain carries TRBV27 and TRBJ2-1; weak D call: TRBD2 (6 bases). The V and J ends lost 6 bases and 8 bases respectively, with 20 bases between them. The germline gives CDR1 MNHEY, CDR2 SMNVEV (reference sequence). CDR3 length: 15 residues. The CDR3 sequence: CASSRYGGGSDEQFF. The CDR3 nucleotides read TGTGCCAGCAGCCGCTATGGGGGAGGATCAGATGAGCAGTTCTTC.

This chain uses TRBV7-8 with TRBJ1-1; a possible D gene is TRBD1 (5 bases). CDR3 length: 14 residues. Germline CDR1 is SGHVS and CDR2 is FQNEAQ. Trimming pared 2 bases from V and 7 bases from J, leaving 14 bases between. In DNA form, the CDR3 reads TGTGCCAGCAGCTTAAGGCGCGGGGGGGGTGAAGCTTTCTTT. Its translation: CASSLRRGGGEAFF.

The chain has TRBV19 and TRBJ2-5; 9 bases map to TRBD1. The germline CDR1 and CDR2 sequences are LNHDA and SQIVND (reference sequence). The CDR3 runs 15 residues. V lost 3 bases to trimming and J lost 5 bases; unmatched junction nucleotides: 7. In DNA form, the CDR3 reads TGTGCCAGTAGTATCGGGGGACAGGGTTGGGAGACCCAGTACTTC. Encoded protein: CASSIGGQGWETQYF.

This clone was recorded only once. The chain joins TRBV7-9 to TRBJ2-3; no clear D. The CDR3 runs to 12 residues. V was cut by 5 bases and J by 5 bases, with 8 bases left in between. Germline CDR1 and CDR2: SEHNR and FQNEAQ (reference sequence). CDR3 DNA: TGTGCCAGCAGCACGAGACTAGATACGCAGTATTTT. Protein product: CASSTRLDTQYF.

The chain has TRBV7-9 and TRBJ2-1; D may be TRBD2 (6 bases). CDR1 SEHNR and CDR2 FQNEAQ come from the germline V gene (reference sequence). The CDR3 runs to 16 residues. V was shortened by 2 bases and J by 8 bases, with 19 bases between the two germline ends. Written as DNA, the CDR3 is TGTGCCAGCAGCTTAAGTTTCGGCGGGATGGGGGATGAGCAGTTCTTC. Protein sequence: CASSLSFGGMGDEQFF.

This chain joins TRBV11-2 and TRBJ1-4, with no clear D. The CDR3 runs to 15 residues. V was clipped by 1 base and J by 7 bases, with 13 bases between them. Germline CDR1 reads SGHAT; CDR2 reads FQNNGV. The CDR3 reads CASSLGSAKREKLFF. Written as DNA, the CDR3 is TGTGCCAGCAGCTTAGGCTCCGCAAAGCGTGAAAAACTGTTTTTT.

The DNA of the CDR3 is TGCGCCAGCAGCTCCAGGACGGCCGGCCCCTACGAGCAGTACTTC. This gives the protein CASSSRTAGPYEQYF. This chain links TRBV5-1 with TRBJ2-7; D unresolved. CDR1 is SGHRS, CDR2 YFSETQ, per germline. This CDR3 has 15 residues. Trimming stripped 3 bases from V and 2 bases from J, with 15 bases between.

As regards this clone: Other DNA sequences from this sample encode an identical CDR3 as well. The chain combines TRBV28 with TRBJ2-1, with 11 bases matching TRBD2. The germline V gene encodes CDR1 MDHEN and CDR2 SYDVKM. The CDR3 totals 15 residues. Trimming removed 4 bases from V and 4 bases from J; junction bases left unmatched: 3. The CDR3 here is CASSSGTSGYNEQFF. The DNA of the CDR3 is TGTGCCAGCAGTTCCGGGACTAGCGGATACAATGAGCAGTTCTTC.

The chain carries TRBV5-1 and TRBJ2-3; D possibly corresponds to TRBD2 (7 bases). Trimming shortened V by 6 bases and J by 5 bases, and 22 bases separated the two germline ends. The germline gives CDR1 SGHRS, CDR2 YFSETQ. CDR3 length equals 16 residues. As DNA, the CDR3 is TGCGCCAGCACTTGGGGACTAAGGGGGAGAGGAGATACGCAGTATTTT. Its protein is CASTWGLRGRGDTQYF.

The chain joins TRBV5-6 to TRBJ1-4, with a weak D call TRBD1 (5 bases). This CDR3 is built from 14 residues. Germline loops: CDR1 SGHDT, CDR2 YYEEEE. Trimming cost V 4 bases and J 4 bases, with 11 bases left between them. The CDR3: CASSLTRVNEKLFF. DNA for the CDR3: TGTGCCAGCAGCCTGACCAGGGTTAATGAAAAACTGTTTTTT.

This rearrangement joins TRBV5-1 to TRBJ2-3; D call uncertain. The CDR3 is 16 amino acids. V lost 2 bases and J 0 bases, leaving 13 bases between the germline ends. CDR1 and CDR2 (germline): SGHRS, YFSETQ. CDR3 sequence (DNA): TGCGCCAGCAGCTTTACCAGGCGTGCTAGCACAGATACGCAGTATTTT. This sequence encodes CASSFTRRASTDTQYF.

J is TRBJ2-2 and V is TRBV27; 11 positions match TRBD1. CDR3 size: 15 residues. The germline CDR1 and CDR2 sequences are MNHEY and SMNVEV (reference sequence). V lost 7 bases and J lost 5; bases outside the gene matches: 6. The CDR3, as DNA: TGTGCCAGCATATCCGGGACAGGGGGAACCGGGGAGCTGTTTTTT. As protein: CASISGTGGTGELFF.

This chain joins TRBV7-9 and TRBJ2-7, with D unclear. The V end lost 6 bases, the J end lost 2 bases, and 14 bases lay between the germline ends. Germline V gene data show CDR1 as SEHNR and CDR2 as FQNEAQ (reference sequence). CDR3 size: 14 residues. This CDR3 reads CASSPLPPAYEQYF. CDR3 in DNA: TGTGCCAGCAGTCCGTTACCCCCAGCCTACGAGCAGTACTTC.

The chain couples TRBV5-4 to TRBJ2-5; D is unclear. The ends were cut back, 0 bases at V and 5 bases at J, with 8 bases in the middle. Germline V gene lookup returns CDR1 SGHNT and CDR2 YYREEE (reference sequence). The CDR3 totals 13 residues. DNA for the CDR3: TGTGCCAGCAGCTTGGAAATGGTGGAGACCCAGTACTTC. This translates into CASSLEMVETQYF.

On this clone itself: Without the conserved terminal phenylalanine or tryptophan, this CDR3 likely stems from a read error. The genes are TRBV20-1 and TRBJ1-2; no definite D call. Trimming removed 4 bases at V and 7 bases at J, with 10 bases between. The germline CDR1 and CDR2 sequences are DFQATT and SNEGSKA (reference sequence). CDR3 length: 11 amino acids. CDR3 in amino acids: CSAIRQAGYTS. In nucleotides, the CDR3 is TGCAGTGCTATCCGACAAGCTGGCTACACCTCC.

Notes on this clone: Other DNA sequences in this sample translate to the same CDR3. This chain connects TRBV20-1 to TRBJ1-5; no definite D call. The CDR3 has 11 residues. The germline V gene has CDR1 DFQATT and CDR2 SNEGSKA (reference sequence). The germline V and J ends were trimmed by 1 base and 4 bases, with 2 bases remaining between them. The CDR3 DNA sequence: TGCAGTGCTAGAGGGAATCAGCCCCAGCATTTT. Its translation is CSARGNQPQHF.

This clone showed up just once. This sample includes further DNA sequences coding for the same CDR3. This sequence joins TRBV11-2 and TRBJ2-7, with 9 bases lining up with TRBD2. CDR1 is SGHAT, CDR2 FQNNGV, per germline. This CDR3 is 15 amino acids long. V was pared by 3 bases and J by 2 bases, with 5 bases of the junction left unmatched. The CDR3 here is CASSLGLAGTYEQYF. The CDR3 DNA sequence: TGTGCCAGCAGCTTGGGGCTAGCGGGGACCTACGAGCAGTACTTC. The full variable domain, its missing parts supplied by reference TRBV11-2 and TRBJ2-7, is EAGVAQSPRYKIIEKRQSVAFWCNPISGHATLYWYQQILGQGPKLLIQFQNNGVVDDSQLPKDRFSAERLKGVDSTLKIQPAKLEDSAVYLCASSLGLAGTYEQYFGPGTRLTVT.

The chain recombines TRBV6-1 with TRBJ1-5; D call uncertain. Germline CDR1 and CDR2: MNHNS and SASEGT. The CDR3 totals 14 residues. V lost 0 bases and J 7 bases, leaving 10 bases between the germline ends. In DNA, the CDR3 is TGTGCCAGCAGTGAAGCGATGGGGAAACAGCCCCAGCATTTT. This encodes CASSEAMGKQPQHF.

Here the CDR3 reads CASSVTSGSHYGYTF. The CDR3 DNA reads TGTGCCAGCAGTGTAACTAGCGGTTCGCACTATGGCTACACCTTC. The J gene is TRBJ1-2, the V gene TRBV2; D unresolved. V was pared by 4 bases and J by 3 bases, with 15 bases between. The length of the CDR3 is 15 residues. CDR1 is SNHLY, CDR2 FYNNEI, per germline.

This chain uses TRBV18 with TRBJ1-1; D is uncertain. V was pared by 3 bases and J by 0 bases, with 11 bases between. The CDR3 runs to 15 residues. CDR1 KGHSH and CDR2 LQKENI come from the germline V gene. CDR3 loop: CASSPRGSMNTEAFF. The CDR3 DNA sequence: TGTGCCAGCTCACCCCGTGGGTCGATGAACACTGAAGCTTTCTTT.

This clone has a handful of counts. The chain carries TRBV28 and TRBJ1-5; a weak D match, TRBD1 (6 bases). Per germline, CDR1 MDHEN and CDR2 SYDVKM. This CDR3 region has 15 residues. Trimming stripped 6 bases from V and 1 base from J, with 13 bases between. The chain's CDR3 is CASRGGGLSNQPQHF. The CDR3 bases are TGTGCCAGCAGGGGTGGGGGCTTAAGCAATCAGCCCCAGCATTTT.